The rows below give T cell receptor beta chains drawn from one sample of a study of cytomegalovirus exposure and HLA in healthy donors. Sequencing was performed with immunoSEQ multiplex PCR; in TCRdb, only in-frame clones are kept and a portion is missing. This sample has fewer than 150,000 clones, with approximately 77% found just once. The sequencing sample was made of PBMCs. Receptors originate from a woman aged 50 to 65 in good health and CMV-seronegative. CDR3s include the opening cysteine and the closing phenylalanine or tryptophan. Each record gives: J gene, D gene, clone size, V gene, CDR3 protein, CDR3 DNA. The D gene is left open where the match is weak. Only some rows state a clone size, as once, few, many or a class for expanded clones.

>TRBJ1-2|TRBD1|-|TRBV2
CASGDRGKALYGYTF
TGCGCCAGCGGCGACAGGGGAAAAGCATTATATGGCTACACCTTC
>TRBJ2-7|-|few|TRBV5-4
CASSSVDSRLNF
TGTGCCAGCAGTTCCGTGGACAGCCGCTTGAACTTC
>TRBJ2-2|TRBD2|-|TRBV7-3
CASSLNGGWNTGELFF
TGTGCCAGCAGCTTAAACGGGGGGTGGAACACCGGGGAGCTGTTTTTT
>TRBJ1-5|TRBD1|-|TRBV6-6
CAGQGKSNQPQHF
TGTGCCGGACAGGGAAAAAGCAATCAGCCCCAGCATTTT
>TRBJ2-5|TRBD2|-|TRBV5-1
CASSLVSGAQETQYF
TGCGCCAGCAGCTTGGTTAGCGGGGCTCAAGAGACCCAGTACTTC
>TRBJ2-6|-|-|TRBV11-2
CASSSPRIGAGANVLTF
TGTGCCAGCAGCTCACCCAGGATTGGCGCTGGGGCCAACGTCCTGACTTTC
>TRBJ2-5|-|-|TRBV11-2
CASSTLWGGLQETQYF
TGTGCCAGCAGCACCCTGTGGGGCGGACTACAAGAGACCCAGTACTTC
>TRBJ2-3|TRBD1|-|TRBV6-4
CASSVTRDSHTDTQYF
TGTGCCAGCAGTGTAACCCGGGACAGTCACACAGATACGCAGTATTTT
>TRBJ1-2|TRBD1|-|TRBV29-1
CSVEGDRGRYGYTF
TGCAGCGTTGAAGGGGACAGGGGTAGATATGGCTACACCTTC
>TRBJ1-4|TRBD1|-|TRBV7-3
CASSPGQGEKLFF
TGTGCCAGCAGCCCGGGACAGGGGGAAAAACTGTTTTTT
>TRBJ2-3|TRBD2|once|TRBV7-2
CASSLARFAGGGTDTQYF
TGTGCCAGCAGCTTAGCCCGCTTTGCGGGGGGCGGCACAGATACGCAGTATTTT
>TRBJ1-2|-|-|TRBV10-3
CAIENSYGYTF
TGTGCCATCGAAAACAGTTATGGCTACACCTTC
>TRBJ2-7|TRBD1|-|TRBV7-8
CASSLVPGGAYEQYF
TGTGCCAGCAGCTTAGTCCCAGGGGGCGCCTACGAGCAGTACTTC
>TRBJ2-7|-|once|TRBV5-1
CASNLDAGQTYEQYF
TGCGCCAGCAATTTGGATGCGGGACAGACCTACGAGCAGTACTTC
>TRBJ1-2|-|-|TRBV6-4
CASSYEANYGYTF
TGTGCCAGCAGTTACGAGGCTAACTATGGCTACACCTTC
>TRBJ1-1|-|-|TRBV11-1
CASSLGRVNTEAFF
TGTGCCAGCAGCTTAGGCAGGGTCAACACTGAAGCTTTCTTT
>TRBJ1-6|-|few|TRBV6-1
CASSDWEGRGGPPLHF
TGTGCCAGCAGTGACTGGGAGGGGCGGGGCGGTCCACCCCTCCACTTT
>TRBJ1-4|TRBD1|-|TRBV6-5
CASRRQGSFGKLFF
TGTGCCAGCAGGCGACAGGGCAGCTTCGGAAAACTGTTTTTT
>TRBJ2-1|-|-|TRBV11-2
CASSPDYFNEQFF
TGTGCCAGCAGCCCGGACTACTTTAATGAGCAGTTCTTC
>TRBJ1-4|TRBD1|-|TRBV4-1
CASSRDRDEKLFF
TGCGCCAGCAGTCGGGACAGGGATGAAAAACTGTTTTTT
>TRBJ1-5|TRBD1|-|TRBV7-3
CASSRDRNQPQHF
TGTGCCAGCAGCCGGGACAGAAATCAGCCCCAGCATTTT
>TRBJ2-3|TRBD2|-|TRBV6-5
CASSYSYPAGGDTQYF
TGTGCCAGCAGTTACTCGTATCCGGCGGGGGGAGATACGCAGTATTTT
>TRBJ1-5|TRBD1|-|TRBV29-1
CSGGQGTNQPQHF
TGCAGCGGGGGACAGGGTACCAATCAGCCCCAGCATTTT
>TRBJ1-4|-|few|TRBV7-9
CASSLGDSKKLFF
TGTGCCAGCAGCTTAGGCGACAGCAAAAAACTGTTTTTT
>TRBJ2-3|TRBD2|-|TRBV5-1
CASSLGLAVTDTQYF
TGCGCCAGCAGCCTGGGACTAGCGGTCACAGATACGCAGTATTTT
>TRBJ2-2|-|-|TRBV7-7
CASSLESGVGTGELFF
TGTGCTAGCAGCTTAGAGTCAGGGGTAGGCACCGGGGAGCTGTTTTTT
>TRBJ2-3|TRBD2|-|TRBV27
CASRPRGLAGSTQYF
TGTGCCAGCAGACCTAGGGGGCTAGCGGGGAGTACGCAGTATTTT
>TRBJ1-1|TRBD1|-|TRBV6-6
CASSYRDRGSTTEAFF
TGTGCCAGCAGTTATCGGGACAGGGGATCGACCACTGAAGCTTTCTTT
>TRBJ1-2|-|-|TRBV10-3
CAISESAGHYGYTF
TGTGCCATCAGTGAGTCAGCAGGGCACTATGGCTACACCTTC
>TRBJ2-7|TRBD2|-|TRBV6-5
CASSQAGIRYEQYF
TGTGCCAGCAGTCAAGCGGGGATCCGTTACGAGCAGTACTTC
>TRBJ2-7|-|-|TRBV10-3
CAISGGGGHEQYF
TGTGCCATTTCCGGTGGCGGGGGCCACGAGCAGTACTTC